These 14 T cell receptor beta chains were all obtained from the same sample, sequenced in a study of chemoradiotherapy in HPV16-positive cancers. Only in-frame clones appear in the TCRdb table, and some are missing; sequencing was by immunoSEQ multiplex PCR. The sample includes 1,500 to 2,000 clones, more than 80% of them seen just once. The starting material was tumor tissue, obtained from a patient who underwent chemoradiotherapy. The receptors derive from a human donor with HPV-associated anogenital cancer.

The rearrangement links TRBV7-2 to TRBJ1-5; TRBD1 is a possible D gene (6 bases). V lost 5 bases, J lost 2 bases, and 13 bases lay in between. Germline V gene lookup returns CDR1 SGHTA and CDR2 FQGNSA. The CDR3 is 15 residues long. DNA of the CDR3: TGTGCCAGCAGCAGAGGGGGTCTGGGCAATCAGCCCCAGCATTTT. The encoded protein is CASSRGGLGNQPQHF.

The V gene is TRBV30, the J gene TRBJ1-5; perhaps TRBD1 as D (5 bases). With 2 bases removed from V and 3 bases from J, the gap between germline ends came to 8 bases. CDR3 size: 13 residues. CDR1 and CDR2 from the germline V gene are GTSNPN and SVGIG (reference sequence). Here the CDR3 DNA reads TGTGCCTGGAGTCTGGACACCAATCAGCCCCAGCATTTT. This sequence encodes CAWSLDTNQPQHF.

V and J are TRBV9 and TRBJ2-2; D is unresolved. Trimming took 0 bases from V and 1 from J, leaving 10 bases between them. The CDR3 spans 16 residues. From germline, CDR1 is SGDLS and CDR2 YYNGEE. CDR3 DNA sequence: TGTGCCAGCAGCGTAGGAACTGGCGGGAACACCGGGGAGCTGTTTTTT. It codes for CASSVGTGGNTGELFF. Full variable domain (missing parts from reference TRBV9 and TRBJ2-2): DSGVTQTPKHLITATGQRVTLRCSPRSGDLSVYWYQQSLDQGLQFLIQYYNGEERAKGNILERFSAQQFPDLHSELNLSSLELGDSALYFCASSVGTGGNTGELFFGEGSRLTVL.

V usage is TRBV5-4 and J usage is TRBJ2-2, with D possibly matching TRBD1 (5 bases). There are 12 residues in the CDR3. V lost 2 bases to trimming and J lost 7 bases, with 6 bases between them. In germline, CDR1 is SGHNT, CDR2 YYREEE (reference sequence). The CDR3 nucleotides are TGTGCCAGCAGCTTTAGGGGCGGGGAGCTGTTTTTT. Protein sequence: CASSFRGGELFF.

This clone appeared a few times. The V and J genes are TRBV28 and TRBJ2-7, with TRBD1 matching 9 bases. This CDR3 is 16 amino acids long. Unmatched junction bases numbered 12, after V lost 6 bases and J lost 3 bases. Germline lookup yields CDR1 MDHEN and CDR2 SYDVKM. Here the CDR3 reads CASRKQGALGLYEQYF. In nucleotides, the CDR3 is TGTGCCAGCAGGAAACAGGGGGCGCTGGGCCTCTACGAGCAGTACTTC.

The chain recombines TRBV30 with TRBJ1-2; TRBD1 matches 7 bases. CDR3 size: 13 residues. With V trimmed by 2 bases and J by 8 bases, 8 bases remained unmatched. Germline lookup yields CDR1 GTSNPN and CDR2 SVGIG (reference sequence). CDR3 in amino acids: CAWSKQGMRGYTF. DNA of the CDR3: TGTGCCTGGAGTAAACAGGGGATGAGAGGCTACACCTTC.

A single count supports this clone. The chain has TRBV18 and TRBJ1-1; D ambiguous. V shed 8 bases and J shed 1 base, with 14 bases lying between them. The CDR3 has 14 amino acids. Germline lookup yields CDR1 KGHSH and CDR2 LQKENI. The CDR3 here is CASAFADSNTEAFF. CDR3 in DNA: TGTGCCAGCGCCTTCGCGGACTCGAACACTGAAGCTTTCTTT.

The chain joins TRBV10-1 to TRBJ2-1; 9 bases fit TRBD2. The germline CDR1 and CDR2 sequences are WNHNN and SYGVQD (reference sequence). The CDR3 loop spans 14 amino acids. V was clipped by 6 bases and J by 6 bases; unmatched bases: 6. CDR3 protein: CASSLAGSLNEQFF. CDR3 sequence (DNA): TGCGCCAGCAGCCTAGCGGGATCACTCAATGAGCAGTTCTTC.

This chain connects TRBV15 to TRBJ2-7; maybe TRBD1 (6 bases). The V end lost 8 bases, the J end lost 0 bases, and 11 bases lay between the germline ends. Germline lookup yields CDR1 LNHNV and CDR2 YYDKDF (reference sequence). The CDR3 extends over 13 amino acids. CDR3: CATSTGSSYEQYF. CDR3 DNA: TGTGCCACCTCCACAGGGAGCTCCTACGAGCAGTACTTC.

This chain joins TRBV30 and TRBJ1-5, with D unclear. Between the trimmed V and J ends, which lost 3 bases and 4 bases, there was a span of 13 bases. CDR1 is GTSNPN, CDR2 SVGIG, per germline (reference sequence). This CDR3 region has 14 residues. CDR3 residues: CAWRQTLMNQPQHF. The CDR3 DNA reads TGTGCCTGGAGGCAAACATTGATGAATCAGCCCCAGCATTTT.

The chain is built from TRBV5-4 and TRBJ1-1; D may be TRBD1 (5 bases). From germline, CDR1 is SGHNT and CDR2 YYREEE (reference sequence). Trimming cost V 0 bases and J 5 bases, with 14 bases left between them. The CDR3 has 15 residues. The CDR3 region is CASSLGGEGVTEAFF. The CDR3 bases are TGTGCCAGCAGCTTGGGGGGGGAGGGAGTGACTGAAGCTTTCTTT.

V is TRBV11-1 and J is TRBJ2-3, with D possibly being TRBD2 (5 bases). Germline V gives CDR1 SGHAT, CDR2 FQDESV (reference sequence). Trimming took off 6 bases at V and 5 bases at J, with 15 bases between the two ends. This CDR3 comprises 14 residues. Here the CDR3 reads CASSLGLDQDTQYF. The CDR3 region has the DNA TGTGCCAGCAGTCTCGGACTGGATCAAGATACGCAGTATTTT.

This clone appeared once. The chain links TRBV4-1 to TRBJ2-1; maybe TRBD2 (5 bases). The CDR3 has 17 amino acids. The germline V and J ends were trimmed by 2 bases and 2 bases, with 16 bases remaining between them. The V gene's germline CDR1 is MGHRA and CDR2 YSYEKL. CDR3: CASSQHTSLKTYNEQFF. In DNA, the CDR3 is TGCGCCAGCAGCCAACATACTAGTCTCAAAACCTACAATGAGCAGTTCTTC.

This chain connects TRBV2 to TRBJ2-1, with 9 bases aligning to TRBD2. J lost 2 bases, V lost 6 bases, and 14 bases had no gene match. This CDR3 comprises 18 residues. Germline values: CDR1 SNHLY, CDR2 FYNNEI. The CDR3, as DNA: TGTGCCAGCAGAATTTCTAAGATATCTAGCGGGGCCTACAATGAGCAGTTCTTC. Its translation is CASRISKISSGAYNEQFF.